This T cell receptor (beta chain) was identified during a study of blood T cells in healthy people across ages. Healthy Caucasian individuals from Russia aged roughly 6 to 90 served as donors. The authors isolated at least 6 million PBMCs per sample. Of note for this clonotype: The antigen remains undetermined.

Points from the study as a whole: Across the age range, TCR beta diversity per million T cells fell in a roughly linear way. From one million sequenced T cells, diversity estimates were lower bounds.

Then a second PCR, running roughly 7 to 11 cycles, was carried out with a sample-barcoded 5' primer and a J-beta primer mix. TCRdb re-analysed the 5' RACE reads in MiXCR, keeping a single row per CDR3 protein. The sample shows around 1.5 million distinct CDR3 sequences, 34% of them seen only once. Germline V CDR1 and CDR2: SGDLS, YYNGEE. CDR3 length: 14 amino acids. Trimming shortened V by 3 bases and J by 6 bases, and 15 bases separated the two germline ends. The TCR comes from a woman between 25 and 40 years old in good health. The V gene is TRBV9, the J gene TRBJ1-2; weak D call: TRBD1 (6 bases). Sequencing used blood. For the CDR3, the DNA is TGTGCCAGCAGCGCTTGGGGGGGGGCAGATGGCTACACCTTC. It is translated as CASSAWGGADGYTF.